One and the same sample provided the 6 T cell receptor beta chains below, sequenced in a study of graft-versus-host responses after intestinal transplantation. Antigens of these TCRs are unknown. TCRdb's copy holds only in-frame clones and misses some; the assay was immunoSEQ multiplex PCR. The sample records around 99,000 clones, 87% being singletons. The sample here was unstimulated CD4+ T cells sorted from spleen or lymph node cells, taken before transplant. Receptors were obtained from a human donor who was the organ donor for an intestinal transplant.

This sequence joins TRBV5-6 and TRBJ2-5, with D maybe TRBD1 (5 bases). CDR1 is SGHDT, CDR2 YYEEEE, per germline. Trimming cost V 5 bases and J 4 bases, with 18 bases left between them. This CDR3 has 15 residues. The CDR3 spells CASRAPAGYGETQYF. DNA for the CDR3: TGTGCCAGCAGGGCCCCAGCAGGGTACGGAGAGACCCAGTACTTC.

The chain carries TRBV10-3 and TRBJ1-1; D perhaps matches TRBD1 (5 bases). V lost 1 base and J 1 base, leaving 10 bases between the germline ends. The CDR3 sequence is 15 residues long. Looked up from germline, CDR1 is ENHRY and CDR2 is SYGVKD. CDR3 bases: TGTGCCATCAGTGAGTTTGGGGGGACGAACACTGAAGCTTTCTTT. Amino acid sequence: CAISEFGGTNTEAFF.

CDR3 bases: TGTGCCAGCAGTTTATCGGGCAGCTCTAACTATGGCTACACCTTC. It is translated as CASSLSGSSNYGYTF. The rearrangement uses TRBV27 and TRBJ1-2; D ambiguous. The CDR3 is 15 amino acids. The germline gives CDR1 MNHEY, CDR2 SMNVEV (reference sequence). Between the trimmed V and J ends, which lost 0 bases and 0 bases, there was a span of 8 bases.

The chain carries TRBV9 and TRBJ2-2, with 9 bases aligning to TRBD1. Losses at the gene ends were 1 base for V and 3 bases for J; bases not matched to a gene: 4. The germline V gene has CDR1 SGDLS and CDR2 YYNGEE. CDR3 length: 16 residues. The CDR3 spells CASSVNRGQDTGELFF. CDR3 bases: TGTGCCAGCAGCGTAAACAGGGGGCAGGACACCGGGGAGCTGTTTTTT.

The chain uses TRBV18 and TRBJ1-1, with a weak D call TRBD1 (6 bases). The CDR3 is made up of 14 amino acids. Looked up from germline, CDR1 is KGHSH and CDR2 is LQKENI. Trimming shortened V by 4 bases and J by 5 bases, and 14 bases separated the two germline ends. CDR3 bases: TGTGCCAGCTCACTACAGGGCGCCCGGACTGAAGCTTTCTTT. Translating it yields CASSLQGARTEAFF.

Only a few counts were recorded for this clone. The CDR3 bases are TGTGCCAGCAGCTTAGGGCCGGGAAGTGCGTACGAGCAGTACTTC. It encodes CASSLGPGSAYEQYF. V is TRBV7-9 and J is TRBJ2-7; maybe TRBD2 (5 bases). The V gene lost 1 base and the J gene lost 4 bases, with 14 bases spanning the gap. Germline V lookup: CDR1 SEHNR, CDR2 FQNEAQ (reference sequence). The CDR3 loop spans 15 amino acids.